This TCR beta chain was sequenced for a study of type 1 regulatory T cells. Study-wide context: An in vitro protocol generated T-allo10, a Tr1-enriched, alloantigen-specific CD4 T cell product.

This clonotype was observed many times. TCRdb fed the reads into MiXCR, producing one record per CDR3 protein. The sample holds some 100,000 distinct CDR3 sequences, 31% seen once. Germline V lookup: CDR1 SGHTA, CDR2 FQGNSA. This CDR3 has 15 residues. The trim removed 3 bases at V and 0 bases at J, leaving 3 bases unmatched. The rearrangement links TRBV7-2 to TRBJ1-1, with 8 bases lining up with TRBD1. Sequences were obtained from CD4+ T cells, either the whole sample or a sorted fraction (not recorded which). The clonotype comes from a human donor in good health. The CDR3 DNA follows: TGTGCCAGCAGCTTTGCGACAGGGGTGAACACTGAAGCTTTCTTT. Residues: CASSFATGVNTEAFF.